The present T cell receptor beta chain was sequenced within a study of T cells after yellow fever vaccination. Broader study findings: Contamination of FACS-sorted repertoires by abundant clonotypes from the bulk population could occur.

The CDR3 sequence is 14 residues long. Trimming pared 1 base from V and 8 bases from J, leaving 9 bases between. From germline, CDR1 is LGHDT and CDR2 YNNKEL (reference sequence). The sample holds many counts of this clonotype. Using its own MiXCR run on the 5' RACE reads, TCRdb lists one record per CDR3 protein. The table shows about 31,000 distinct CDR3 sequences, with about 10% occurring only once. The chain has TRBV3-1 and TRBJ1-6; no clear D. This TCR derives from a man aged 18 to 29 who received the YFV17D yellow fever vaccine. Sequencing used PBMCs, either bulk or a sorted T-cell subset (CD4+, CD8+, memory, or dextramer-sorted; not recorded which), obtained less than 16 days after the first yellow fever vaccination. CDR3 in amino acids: CASSQGGFHSPLHF. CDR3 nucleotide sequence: TGTGCCAGCAGCCAAGGAGGGTTTCATTCACCCCTCCACTTT.